This TCR beta chain was recorded in a study of technical replicates of blood from several donors. V lost 0 bases and J lost 5; bases outside the gene matches: 13. CDR3 length equals 17 residues. CDR1 and CDR2 (germline): SGDLS, YYNGEE. Profiled with immunoSEQ multiplex PCR; TCRdb holds only in-frame clones, not every one. Among fewer than 60,000 clones listed, 90% to 95% were seen once. The sample consisted of PBMCs. The V gene is TRBV9, the J gene TRBJ1-1; TRBD1 matches at 7 bases. This receptor was identified in a human donor in good health. Some clones in this sample may be carry-over from other donors' samples. The CDR3 nucleotides read TGTGCCAGCAGCGTAGGGCAGGGGGTTTCATTCAAGACTGAAGCTTTCTTT. Amino acids: CASSVGQGVSFKTEAFF.